The sample holds a few counts of the clone carrying this TCR beta chain. Its antigen is still unknown. Sequence at one end of the junction differs from germline and may be a read error. The germline V gene has CDR1 LNHNV and CDR2 YYDKDF (reference sequence). CDR3 length: 13 residues. Individual cDNA molecules each received unique molecular identifiers attached to them. A single record per CDR3 protein comes from TCRdb applying MiXCR to the 5' RACE reads. The table shows approximately 66,000 distinct CDR3 sequences, with about 13% occurring only once. This sample was taken from a study of early T cells in non-severe SARS-CoV-2 infection. Study overall: Bulk RNA from unsorted whole blood was sequenced; chains were unpaired. Study conclusions and caveats: Database matching using VDJdb favored anti-spike CD8 responses, with private and CD4 specificities left missing.

This receptor was obtained from an adult who was a healthcare worker with PCR-confirmed SARS-CoV-2 infection or an uninfected control (not recorded which). J is TRBJ2-1 and V is TRBV15, with a tentative D call TRBD2 (6 bases). The specimen was whole blood. The CDR3 sequence is CVTSRAGSGEQFF. The DNA for the CDR3 is TGTGTCACCAGCAGAGCGGGTTCTGGTGAGCAGTTCTTC. The full variable domain, its missing parts supplied by reference TRBV15 and TRBJ2-1, is DAMVIQNPRYQVTQFGKPVTLSCSQTLNHNVMYWYQQKSSQAPKLLFHYYDKDFNNEADTPDNFQSRRPNTSFCFLDIRSPGLGDTAMYLCVTSRAGSGEQFFGPGTRLTVL.